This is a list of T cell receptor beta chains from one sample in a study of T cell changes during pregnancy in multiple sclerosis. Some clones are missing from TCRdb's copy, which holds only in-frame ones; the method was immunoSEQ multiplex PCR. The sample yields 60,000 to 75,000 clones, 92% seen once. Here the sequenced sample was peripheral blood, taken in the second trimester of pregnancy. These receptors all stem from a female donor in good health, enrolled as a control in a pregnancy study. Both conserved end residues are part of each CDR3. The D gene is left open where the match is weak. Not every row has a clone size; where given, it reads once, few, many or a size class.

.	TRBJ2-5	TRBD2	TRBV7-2	TGTGCCAGCAGCTCCACTAGCGGGCCCTACCAAGAGACCCAGTACTTC	CASSSTSGPYQETQYF
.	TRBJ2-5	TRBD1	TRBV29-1	TGCAGCGTTGTTGGACAGGGAGAGACCCAGTACTTC	CSVVGQGETQYF
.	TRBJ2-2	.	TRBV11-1	TGTGCCAGCAGCTTCGAGGGCACCGGGGAGCTGTTTTTT	CASSFEGTGELFF
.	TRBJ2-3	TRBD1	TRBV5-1	TGCGCCAGTAATTCAGGGGGCGGTTTCGCAGATACGCAGTATTTT	CASNSGGGFADTQYF
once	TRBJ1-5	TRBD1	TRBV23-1	TGCGCCAGCAGTCAACAACCACAGGGGGCGGGAAGTCAGCCCCAGCATTTT	CASSQQPQGAGSQPQHF
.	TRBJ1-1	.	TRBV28	TGTGCCAGCAGTTTATTTACGATCGGCACTGAAGCTTTCTTT	CASSLFTIGTEAFF
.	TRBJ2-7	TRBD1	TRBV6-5	TGTGCCAGCAGGGCCGGGACAGGAACCTACGAGCAGTACTTC	CASRAGTGTYEQYF
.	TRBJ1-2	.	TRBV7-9	TGTGCCAGCAGCTTAGGGACAGTGGACTATGGCTACACCTTC	CASSLGTVDYGYTF
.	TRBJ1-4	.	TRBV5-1	TGCGCCAGCAGCTTGCAGGGCCCAACTAATGAAAAACTGTTTTTT	CASSLQGPTNEKLFF
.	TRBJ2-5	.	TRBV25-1	TGTGCCAGCGGAGTAATTGAGACCCAGTACTTC	CASGVIETQYF
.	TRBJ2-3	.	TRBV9	TGTGCCAGCAGCGTAGGGACACGGAGTACGCAGTATTTT	CASSVGTRSTQYF
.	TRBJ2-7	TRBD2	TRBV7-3	TGTGCCAGCAGTTTCGGACTAGCGGGAGGGGAGCAGTACTTC	CASSFGLAGGEQYF
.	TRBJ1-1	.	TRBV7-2	TGTGCCAGCAGCTTAGCTAGACAGAACACTGAAGCTTTCTTT	CASSLARQNTEAFF
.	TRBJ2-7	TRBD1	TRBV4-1	TGCGCCAGCAGCCAACCTACAGGGGGCTCCTACGAGCAGTACTTC	CASSQPTGGSYEQYF
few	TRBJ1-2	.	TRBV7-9	TGTGCCAGCAGCGCAGGGAACTATGGCTACACCTTC	CASSAGNYGYTF
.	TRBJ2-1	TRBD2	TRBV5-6	TGTGCCAGCAGCTACCCGACTAGCCAATTTGACAATGAGCAGTTCTTC	CASSYPTSQFDNEQFF
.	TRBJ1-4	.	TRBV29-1	TGCAGCGCCGGGGTTGAAAAACTGTTTTTT	CSAGVEKLFF
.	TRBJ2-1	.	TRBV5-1	TGCGCCAGCACCGTGGGGGACTTGTACAATGAGCAGTTCTTC	CASTVGDLYNEQFF
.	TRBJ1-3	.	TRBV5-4	TGTGCCAGCAGCTCAGGGGAGCTAGACTCTGGAAACACCATATATTTT	CASSSGELDSGNTIYF
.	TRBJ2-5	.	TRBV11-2	TGTGCCAGCAGCTCCCATTGGACTCCTCAGGAGACCCAGTACTTC	CASSSHWTPQETQYF
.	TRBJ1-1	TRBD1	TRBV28	TGTGCCAGCAGCCGGACAGGCGAGCCTCAAGCTTTCTTT	CASSRTGEPQAFF
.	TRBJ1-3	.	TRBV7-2	TGTGCCAGCAGCTTAGCGGCGGGGGCCCCCGGCACCATATATTTT	CASSLAAGAPGTIYF
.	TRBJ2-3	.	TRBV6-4	TGTGCCAGCAGGTCCGGCGGGGAAAGCACAGATACGCAGTATTTT	CASRSGGESTDTQYF
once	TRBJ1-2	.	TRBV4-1	TGCGCCAGCAGCCAAGAGTTGGGTCAGGGTTATGGCTACACCTTC	CASSQELGQGYGYTF
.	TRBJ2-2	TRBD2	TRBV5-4	TGTGCCAGCAGCTGGACTAGCGGGTTAACCGGGGAGCTGTTTTTT	CASSWTSGLTGELFF
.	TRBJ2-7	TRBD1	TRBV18	TGTGCCAGCTCACCCCGTACGGACAGGGGCTTTGGCGAGCAGTACTTC	CASSPRTDRGFGEQYF
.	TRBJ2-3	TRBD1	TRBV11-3	TGTGCCAGCAGCCCGGGACAGGGGTACACAGATACGCAGTATTTT	CASSPGQGYTDTQYF
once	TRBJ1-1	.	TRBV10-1	TGCGCCCACCCGGAGGGTCTGAACACTGAAGCTTTCTTT	CAHPEGLNTEAFF
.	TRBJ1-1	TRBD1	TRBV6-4	TGTGCCAGCAGTGAACAGGGGACGAACACTGAAGCTTTCTTT	CASSEQGTNTEAFF
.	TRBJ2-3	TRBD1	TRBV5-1	TGCGCCAGCAGTTACAGGGGAGATACGCAGTATTTT	CASSYRGDTQYF
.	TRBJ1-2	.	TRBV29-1	TGCAGCGTTGACGCAGGGGAAAATGGCTACACCTTC	CSVDAGENGYTF
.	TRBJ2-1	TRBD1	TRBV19	TGTGCCAGTAGTATTTGGACAGGGGATCTCAATGAGCAGTTCTTC	CASSIWTGDLNEQFF
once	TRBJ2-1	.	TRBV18	TGTGCCAGCTCACCACAAGTCACAAAATACAATGAGCAGTTCTTC	CASSPQVTKYNEQFF
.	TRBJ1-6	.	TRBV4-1	TGCGCCAGCAGCGGCGGGAGACTGACCTATAATTCACCCCTCCACTTT	CASSGGRLTYNSPLHF
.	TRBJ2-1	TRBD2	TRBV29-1	TGCAGCGTTGTAAAAGCGGGAGGTGGGAATGAGCAGTTCTTC	CSVVKAGGGNEQFF
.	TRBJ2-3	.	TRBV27	TGTGCCAGCAGTTTCGGACTTAACACAGATACGCAGTATTTT	CASSFGLNTDTQYF
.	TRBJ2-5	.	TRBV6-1	TGTGCCAGCAGCCGTGGGCCAGGGAAGGAAACCCAGTACTTC	CASSRGPGKETQYF
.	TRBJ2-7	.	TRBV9	TGTGCCAGCAGCGTAGGTGTAGCGAGCTACGAGCAGTACTTC	CASSVGVASYEQYF
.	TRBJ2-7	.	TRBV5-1	TGCGCCAGCAGCAACTCCAGACAGGAGTCCTACGAGCAGTACTTC	CASSNSRQESYEQYF
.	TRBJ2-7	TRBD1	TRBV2	TGTGCCAGCAGTGGGTACAGGGGGCGAGGCGAGCAGTACTTC	CASSGYRGRGEQYF
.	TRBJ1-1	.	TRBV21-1	TGTGCCAGCAGCAAAGCCCCGACACGGGGAGAAGCTTTCTTT	CASSKAPTRGEAFF
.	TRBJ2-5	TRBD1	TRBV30	TGTGCCTGGAGACAGGGACAGACCCAAGAGACCCAGTACTTC	CAWRQGQTQETQYF
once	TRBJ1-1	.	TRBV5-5	TGTGCCAGCAGCTTGAGGGGGAACACTGAAGCTTTCTTT	CASSLRGNTEAFF
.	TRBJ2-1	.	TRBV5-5	TGTGCAAGCACTGAGGCGAGGGGGTCCTACAATGAGCAGTTCTTC	CASTEARGSYNEQFF
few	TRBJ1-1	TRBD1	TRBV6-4	TGTGCCAGCAGTGACGGGACAGGGGGCACTGAAGCTTTCTTT	CASSDGTGGTEAFF
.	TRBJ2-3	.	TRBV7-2	TGTGCCAGCAGCTTAGTGGGGGCCTCAAATACGCAGTATTTT	CASSLVGASNTQYF
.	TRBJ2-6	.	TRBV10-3	TGTGCCATCACTGAGTCACTCTCTGGGGCCAACGTCCTGACTTTC	CAITESLSGANVLTF
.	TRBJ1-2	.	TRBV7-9	TGTGCCAGCAGCTCAAGCGAGGGCCTCTATGGCTACACCTTC	CASSSSEGLYGYTF
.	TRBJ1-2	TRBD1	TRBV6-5	TGTGCCAGCAGTTACTCGGGACAGGGGGACTATGGCTACACCTTC	CASSYSGQGDYGYTF
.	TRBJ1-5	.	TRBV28	TGTGCCAGCACCCAGAGGAGGGCCAGCAATCAGCCCCAGCATTTT	CASTQRRASNQPQHF
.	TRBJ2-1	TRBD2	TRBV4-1	TGCGCCAGCAGCCAAGGACACCTAGCGGATAGGAATGAGCAGTTCTTC	CASSQGHLADRNEQFF
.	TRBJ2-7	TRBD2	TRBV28	TGTGCCAGCAGTTTTCTGGGCCGGCCCGAGGGAGGGTGGGGGCAGTACTTC	CASSFLGRPEGGWGQYF